This T cell receptor beta chain was profiled in a study of T cells in Graves' hyperthyroidism and ophthalmopathy. CDR1 and CDR2 (germline): SGHVS, FNYEAQ. This CDR3 is 14 amino acids long. Details on this clonotype: The antigen is undetermined. At one end the junction does not follow the germline gene, possibly because of a read error.

Researchers took RNA transcripts and amplified the TCR beta CDR3 regions from them. With the HTBI primer set, the TCR CDR3 went through a first round of RT-PCR. TCRdb recomputed calls from the multiplex PCR reads with MiXCR, one row per CDR3 protein. Here the sample spans more than 550,000 distinct CDR3 sequences, 17% being singletons. Study-wide points: Most thyroid clonotypes that were expanded above 0.001 also turned up in blood.

Sample: blood. This TCR came from a man between 45 and 60 years old with Graves' hyperthyroidism. The V and J genes are TRBV7-6 and TRBJ2-7; 8 nucleotides align to TRBD1. The CDR3 region is CVSSLGDRYYEQYF. CDR3 in DNA: TGTGTCAGCAGCTTAGGGGACAGGTACTACGAGCAGTACTTC.